The present TCR beta chain was sequenced within a study of T cell changes during pregnancy in multiple sclerosis. Trimming left V 7 bases short and J 2 bases short, with 22 bases between. The CDR3 covers 17 residues. Germline V gene data show CDR1 as MNHEY and CDR2 as SMNVEV (reference sequence). Clones were read by immunoSEQ multiplex PCR, and TCRdb kept only the in-frame ones, dropping some. The table has about 13,000 clones, roughly 90% seen once. The chain employs TRBV27 and TRBJ2-3, with D possibly being TRBD2 (7 bases). This receptor was taken from a female donor in good health, enrolled as a control in a pregnancy study. The sample consisted of CD8+ T cells from peripheral blood mononuclear cells, taken after pregnancy. The CDR3 bases are TGTGCCAGCACTGTCGTTTGGGGGGGGGCCCACACAGATACGCAGTATTTT. Translation: CASTVVWGGAHTDTQYF.